These 21 T cell receptor beta chains were sequenced from one sample in a study of blood T cell repertoires in COVID-19. TCRdb keeps only in-frame clones here, not all; method: immunoSEQ multiplex PCR. This table holds 50,000 to 70,000 clones, about 90% found once. The sample consisted of peripheral blood. All receptors derive from a man in his 60s with acute or convalescent COVID-19.

The rearrangement links TRBV28 to TRBJ2-7; 8 nucleotides align to TRBD2. From germline, CDR1 is MDHEN and CDR2 SYDVKM. The CDR3 runs 14 residues. V lost 5 bases to trimming and J lost 5 bases; unmatched junction nucleotides: 8. CDR3 nucleotide sequence: TGTGCCAGCAGTCCCGGGGGGGCGCTTGACGAGCAGTACTTC. It specifies CASSPGGALDEQYF.

This clone has only one observation. The rearrangement uses TRBV11-3 and TRBJ2-3; perhaps TRBD2 as D (5 bases). The CDR3 is made up of 14 amino acids. V was shortened by 2 bases and J by 4 bases, with 10 bases between the two germline ends. Germline-derived CDR1 and CDR2 are SGHNT and YENEEA. CDR3 region: CASSLKTRADTQYF. The CDR3 DNA is TGTGCCAGCAGCTTAAAGACGAGGGCAGATACGCAGTATTTT. Looking up the rest from reference TRBV11-3 and TRBJ2-3 gives the full variable domain: EAGVVQSPRYKIIEKKQPVAFWCNPISGHNTLYWYLQNLGQGPELLIRYENEEAVDDSQLPKDRFSAERLKGVDSTLKIQPAELGDSAVYLCASSLKTRADTQYFGPGTRLTVL.

V gene TRBV27 combines with J gene TRBJ2-5, with TRBD2 as a possible D gene (5 bases). The CDR3 spans 16 residues. With 1 base removed from V and 2 bases from J, the gap between germline ends came to 14 bases. CDR1 and CDR2 (germline): MNHEY, SMNVEV (reference sequence). This chain's CDR3 is CASSLWVGERQETQYF. CDR3 in DNA: TGTGCCAGCAGTTTATGGGTTGGGGAGAGGCAAGAGACCCAGTACTTC.

This clone was seen just once. The chain has TRBV4-1 and TRBJ2-1, with 12 bases lining up with TRBD2. With 4 bases clipped from V and 2 bases from J, the junction kept 3 bases outside the gene matches. This CDR3 region has 16 residues. CDR1 and CDR2 from the germline V gene are MGHRA and YSYEKL. The CDR3 spells CASSRRTSGAYNEQFF. The CDR3, as DNA: TGCGCCAGCAGCCGAAGGACTAGCGGGGCCTACAATGAGCAGTTCTTC.

J is TRBJ1-1 and V is TRBV7-2; no definite D call. V gave up 6 bases and J gave up 4 bases, with 15 bases separating them. Germline loops: CDR1 SGHTA, CDR2 FQGNSA. The CDR3 consists of 14 residues. CDR3 coding DNA: TGTGCCAGCAGTCCCGGGCCGGGGAGCACTGAAGCTTTCTTT. The encoded protein is CASSPGPGSTEAFF.

The chain links TRBV10-3 to TRBJ1-3; D ambiguous. V dropped 2 bases and J dropped 1 base, with 12 bases sitting between them. The CDR3 covers 16 residues. Germline CDR1 and CDR2: ENHRY and SYGVKD. The CDR3: CAISENPVYSGNTIYF. CDR3 coding DNA: TGTGCCATCAGTGAGAACCCCGTCTATTCTGGAAACACCATATATTTT.

This clone was seen just once. This rearrangement joins TRBV28 to TRBJ2-1, with D maybe TRBD2 (6 bases). CDR1 is MDHEN and CDR2 is SYDVKM in the germline V gene. V lost 2 bases, J lost 2 bases, and 10 bases lay in between. The CDR3 is made up of 15 amino acids. In DNA form, the CDR3 reads TGTGCCAGCAGTTTACCGGGAGTGACCTACAATGAGCAGTTCTTC. Encoded protein: CASSLPGVTYNEQFF.

The rearrangement links TRBV4-1 to TRBJ2-7; TRBD2 aligns across 11 bases. Germline-derived CDR1 and CDR2 are MGHRA and YSYEKL. The CDR3 is 16 amino acids. Trimming at V came to 3 bases and at J to 3 bases, leaving 7 bases not matched to a gene. CDR3 residues: CASSQELAGDYYEQYF. The CDR3 DNA follows: TGCGCCAGCAGCCAGGAACTAGCGGGAGATTACTACGAGCAGTACTTC.

The V gene is TRBV28, the J gene TRBJ2-3; 13 bases match TRBD2. With V trimmed by 3 bases and J by 2 bases, 8 bases remained unmatched. Germline V gene lookup returns CDR1 MDHEN and CDR2 SYDVKM. The CDR3 loop spans 18 amino acids. CDR3 nucleotide sequence: TGTGCCAGCAGTTTTATGGGGACTAGCGGGATCTTCACAGATACGCAGTATTTT. Protein product: CASSFMGTSGIFTDTQYF.

This clone appeared a few times. The chain is built from TRBV4-1 and TRBJ2-1, with TRBD2 matching over 9 bases. Germline loops: CDR1 MGHRA, CDR2 YSYEKL. Trimming removed 3 bases from V and 3 bases from J; junction bases left unmatched: 18. There are 20 residues in the CDR3. The CDR3 sequence: CASSHPGGPRGTSSYNEQFF. Here the CDR3 DNA reads TGCGCCAGCAGCCACCCTGGGGGCCCCCGGGGGACTAGCAGCTACAATGAGCAGTTCTTC.

This clone was seen a few times. This sequence joins TRBV4-1 and TRBJ1-1; D might be TRBD1 (5 bases). The V gene lost 4 bases and the J gene lost 5 bases, with 11 bases spanning the gap. Germline V gene sequence: CDR1 MGHRA, CDR2 YSYEKL. The CDR3 length is 13 residues. The CDR3 coding sequence is TGCGCCAGCAGCCCCCCAGGGTCGACTGAAGCTTTCTTT. It is translated as CASSPPGSTEAFF.

This clone has more than one count but fewer than ten. The CDR3 region has the DNA TGTGCCAGCAGGTCCGGGAGGGTGGCCACTGAAGCTTTCTTT. Encoded protein: CASRSGRVATEAFF. The rearrangement links TRBV7-8 to TRBJ1-1; no clear D gene. Germline V gene lookup returns CDR1 SGHVS and CDR2 FQNEAQ. The CDR3 consists of 14 residues. V was cut by 6 bases and J by 4 bases, with 15 bases left in between.

The genes are TRBV3-1 (or the pseudogene TRBV3-2) and TRBJ1-1; D remains ambiguous. V lost 4 bases and J lost 1, with 13 bases in between. Germline CDR1 and CDR2: LGHDT and YNNKEL (reference sequence). The CDR3 runs to 15 residues. The CDR3 region is CASSPAVASNTEAFF. CDR3 DNA: TGTGCCAGCAGCCCAGCGGTAGCTTCGAACACTGAAGCTTTCTTT.

The rearrangement joins TRBV6-1 to TRBJ2-1; the D gene is possibly TRBD1 (6 bases). The V gene's germline CDR1 is MNHNS and CDR2 SASEGT. The V end lost 6 bases, the J end lost 5 bases, and 11 bases lay between the germline ends. The CDR3 has 13 amino acids. The CDR3 DNA reads as TGTGCCAGCAGCGACAGGTTCGACAATGAGCAGTTCTTC. Protein product: CASSDRFDNEQFF.

V usage is TRBV28 and J usage is TRBJ2-3; 9 bases match TRBD2. Per germline, CDR1 MDHEN and CDR2 SYDVKM. The CDR3 totals 15 residues. The ends lost 6 bases at V and 6 bases at J; junction bases unmatched: 10. The chain's CDR3 is CASSRTGTSLDTQYF. The CDR3 DNA follows: TGTGCCAGCAGCCGCACCGGGACTAGCTTGGATACGCAGTATTTT.

J is TRBJ2-3 and V is TRBV7-3; 7 nucleotides align to TRBD2. Germline lookup yields CDR1 SGHTA and CDR2 FQGTGA. The CDR3 loop spans 15 amino acids. V lost 5 bases, J lost 6 bases, and 11 bases stayed unmatched. The CDR3 coding sequence is TGTGCCAGCAGCAGTGGGGCGGGAGCCCCCGATACGCAGTATTTT. It translates to CASSSGAGAPDTQYF. Drawing the rest from reference TRBV7-3 and TRBJ2-3, the complete variable domain is GAGVSQTPSNKVTEKGKYVELRCDPISGHTALYWYRQSLGQGPEFLIYFQGTGAADDSGLPNDRFFAVRPEGSVSTLKIQRTERGDSAVYLCASSSGAGAPDTQYFGPGTRLTVL.

This clone turned up a few times. The chain has TRBV25-1 and TRBJ1-2; 10 bases map to TRBD1. The trim removed 4 bases at V and 8 bases at J, leaving 13 bases unmatched. There are 16 residues in the CDR3. Per germline, CDR1 MGHDK and CDR2 SYGVNS. The CDR3 sequence: CASSAIRDRGFKGYTF. The DNA for the CDR3 is TGTGCCAGCAGTGCCATCCGGGACAGGGGCTTTAAAGGCTACACCTTC.

The rearrangement uses TRBV11-2 and TRBJ2-6, with D possibly matching TRBD2 (6 bases). V lost 5 bases, J lost 1 base, and 12 bases lay in between. Germline V gene sequence: CDR1 SGHAT, CDR2 FQNNGV. This CDR3 is built from 16 residues. The CDR3 spells CASSPSVTSGANVLTF. CDR3 nucleotide sequence: TGTGCCAGCAGCCCTAGCGTGACGTCTGGGGCCAACGTCCTGACTTTC. The variable domain in full, with the rest retrieved from reference TRBV11-2 and TRBJ2-6, is EAGVAQSPRYKIIEKRQSVAFWCNPISGHATLYWYQQILGQGPKLLIQFQNNGVVDDSQLPKDRFSAERLKGVDSTLKIQPAKLEDSAVYLCASSPSVTSGANVLTFGAGSRLTVL.

The CDR3 loop is CASSFGEGGNEQFF. The CDR3 DNA reads as TGCGCCAGCAGCTTCGGGGAGGGGGGCAATGAGCAGTTCTTC. The chain joins TRBV5-1 to TRBJ2-1, with TRBD2 as a possible D gene (7 bases). V was pared by 2 bases and J by 6 bases, with 12 bases between. Germline V gene sequence: CDR1 SGHRS, CDR2 YFSETQ. The CDR3 sequence is 14 residues long.

The chain recombines TRBV19 with TRBJ2-2; D unclear. CDR3 size: 13 residues. Germline CDR1 and CDR2: LNHDA and SQIVND (reference sequence). V was trimmed by 4 bases and J by 6 bases, leaving 9 bases between them. Here the CDR3 reads CASSSGDAGELFF. CDR3 nucleotides: TGTGCCAGTAGTAGCGGAGATGCCGGGGAGCTGTTTTTT.

This clone was counted once. The rearrangement joins TRBV19 to TRBJ1-1, with D maybe TRBD1 (5 bases). The CDR3 spans 13 residues. Germline CDR1 is LNHDA and CDR2 is SQIVND (reference sequence). V lost 6 bases and J 1 base, leaving 9 bases between the germline ends. The CDR3 loop reads CASRRTQNTEAFF. CDR3 nucleotides: TGTGCCAGTAGGAGGACACAGAACACTGAAGCTTTCTTT.